The 14 T cell receptor beta chains in this list originate from one sample, sequenced in a study of regulatory T cells in long-lasting Graves disease. Researchers made TCR beta libraries by using iRepertoire HTBI primers and running Arm-PCR on CDR3 regions. One entry per CDR3 protein, called by TCRdb with MiXCR from the multiplex PCR reads. The sample lists about 470,000 distinct CDR3 sequences; 15% were seen once. This sample's time point: newly diagnosed GD, antithyroid drugs for less than 3 months. The TCR library was made from RNA extracted from PBMCs. Separately, the same data were catalogued under a study of T cells in Graves' hyperthyroidism and ophthalmopathy.

Source: peripheral blood mononuclear cells (PBMCs), taken at new diagnosis, from a patient treated with antithyroid drugs. These receptors came from a young woman with Graves disease.

Ten or more counts support this clonotype. The chain has TRBV20-1 and TRBJ2-3; perhaps TRBD1 as D (6 bases). The CDR3 runs 17 residues. The V end was cut by 6 bases, the J end by 3 bases, with 25 bases between. The germline V gene has CDR1 DFQATT and CDR2 SNEGSKA (reference sequence). CDR3 amino acids: CSANLPSLGAQTDTQYF. DNA of the CDR3: TGCAGTGCCAACCTTCCCTCCTTGGGGGCCCAAACAGATACGCAGTATTTT.

This clonotype has a handful of counts. The chain links TRBV5-1 to TRBJ2-2, with unresolved D. The CDR3 is 16 residues long. The germline V and J ends were trimmed by 0 bases and 2 bases, with 11 bases remaining between them. In germline, CDR1 is SGHRS, CDR2 YFSETQ. CDR3 bases: TGCGCCAGCAGCTTGGGAGACATTATCAACACCGGGGAGCTGTTTTTT. The encoded protein is CASSLGDIINTGELFF.

This clonotype occurred a few times. The chain employs TRBV6-2 or TRBV6-3 and TRBJ2-4; tentative D call: TRBD1 (6 bases). Germline CDR1 MNHEY, CDR2 SVGEGT. Trimming took off 5 bases at V and 6 bases at J, with 17 bases between the two ends. The CDR3 is 15 residues long. CDR3 in DNA: TGTGCCAGCAGTGAAGGGCCAGAAGGGGGAAACATTCAGTACTTC. Encoded protein: CASSEGPEGGNIQYF.

Ten or more counts support this clonotype. This sequence joins TRBV5-4 and TRBJ2-7, with TRBD1 as a possible D gene (6 bases). There are 15 residues in the CDR3. CDR1 is SGHNT, CDR2 YYREEE, per germline (reference sequence). Trimming shortened V by 0 bases and J by 0 bases, and 10 bases separated the two germline ends. CDR3 loop: CASSLDGDNSYEQYF. In DNA form, the CDR3 reads TGTGCCAGCAGCTTGGACGGGGACAACTCCTACGAGCAGTACTTC.

In this sample, this clonotype turned up a few times. The J gene is TRBJ2-1, the V gene TRBV12-3 or TRBV12-4; D is undetermined. Deletions cut 8 bases from V and 4 bases from J, with 9 bases between. The CDR3 is 12 residues long. The CDR3 DNA reads as TGTGCCAGCGAAGGGTTGTACAATGAGCAGTTCTTC. Translation gives CASEGLYNEQFF.

In this sample, this clonotype turned up a few times. The genes are TRBV9 and TRBJ1-5; D is unresolved. With 0 bases removed from V and 8 bases from J, the gap between germline ends came to 9 bases. The germline V gene encodes CDR1 SGDLS and CDR2 YYNGEE. The CDR3 length is 13 residues. The CDR3 DNA sequence: TGTGCCAGCAGCGTAGGGCCGGGAGAGCCCCAGCATTTT. Protein product: CASSVGPGEPQHF.

This clonotype has just a few counts. This sequence joins TRBV19 and TRBJ2-1, with D possibly being TRBD2 (6 bases). This CDR3 comprises 12 residues. Between the trimmed V and J ends, which lost 3 bases and 9 bases, there was a span of 9 bases. CDR1 is LNHDA, CDR2 SQIVND, per germline (reference sequence). The CDR3 protein is CASSIPGLEQFF. CDR3 DNA: TGTGCCAGTAGTATCCCGGGACTTGAGCAGTTCTTC.

The rearrangement joins TRBV29-1 to TRBJ1-5; 7 bases are shared with TRBD1. The CDR3 sequence is 14 residues long. The germline gives CDR1 SQVTM, CDR2 ANQGSEA. J gave up 6 bases and V 7 bases, and 12 bases lay outside the gene matches. The CDR3 DNA reads as TGCAGCGCTTGTCGAACAGGGGACGGTCAGCCCCAGCATTTT. Translating gives CSACRTGDGQPQHF. The full variable domain, rest sourced from reference TRBV29-1 and TRBJ1-5, is SAVISQKPSRDICQRGTSLTIQCQVDSQVTMMFWYRQQPGQSLTLIATANQGSEATYESGFVIDKFPISRPNLTFSTLTVSNMSPEDSSIYLCSACRTGDGQPQHFGDGTRLSIL.

Note on this clonotype: A much more abundant neighbour one base away suggests this may be a read error. The V gene is TRBV20-1, the J gene TRBJ2-1; 9 nucleotides agree with TRBD2. The germline CDR1 and CDR2 sequences are DFQATT and SNEGSKA (reference sequence). CDR3 length: 14 residues. V gave up 3 bases and J gave up 10 bases; unmatched junction bases: 10. This chain's CDR3 is CSASPLAGVYEQFF. In nucleotides, the CDR3 is TGCAGTGCTAGCCCCTTAGCGGGAGTCTACGAGCAGTTCTTC.

In its sample, this clonotype was seen many times. The CDR3 region has the DNA TGTGCCAGCAGCTTACGGAGGGGGGGCACAGATACGCAGTATTTT. Protein product: CASSLRRGGTDTQYF. V gene TRBV7-3 combines with J gene TRBJ2-3; D possibly matches TRBD1 or TRBD2 (6 bases each). The CDR3 contains 15 residues. CDR1 is SGHTA and CDR2 is FQGTGA in the germline V gene. V was cut by 2 bases and J by 1 base, with 10 bases left in between.

This clonotype appeared a few times. The chain recombines TRBV25-1 with TRBJ2-5; 7 positions match TRBD1. Germline loops: CDR1 MGHDK, CDR2 SYGVNS. The CDR3 is 15 residues long. The V gene end was trimmed by 4 bases and the J gene end by 1 base; junction bases not matched to a gene: 6. The CDR3 DNA sequence: TGTGCCAGCAGTGCAAAACAGGGGCGCCAAGAGACCCAGTACTTC. Translated, it gives CASSAKQGRQETQYF. Variable domain in full (rest from reference TRBV25-1 and TRBJ2-5): EADIYQTPRYLVIGTGKKITLECSQTMGHDKMYWYQQDPGMELHLIHYSYGVNSTEKGDLSSESTVSRIRTEHFPLTLESARPSHTSQYLCASSAKQGRQETQYFGPGTRLLVL.

The J gene is TRBJ1-1, the V gene TRBV11-3; no clear D. Germline V gene data show CDR1 as SGHNT and CDR2 as YENEEA. This CDR3 spans 14 amino acids. Trimming left V 5 bases short and J 1 base short, with 11 bases between. This CDR3 is CASSTPDGNTEAFF. The DNA for the CDR3 is TGTGCCAGCAGCACCCCGGACGGGAACACTGAAGCTTTCTTT.

This clonotype was found a few times. This rearrangement joins TRBV4-1 to TRBJ2-1, with 8 positions matching TRBD2. Germline loops: CDR1 MGHRA, CDR2 YSYEKL. The CDR3 consists of 16 residues. The V gene end was trimmed by 6 bases and the J gene end by 5 bases; junction bases not matched to a gene: 12. The CDR3 protein is CASRDRGGGRHNEQFF. In DNA form, the CDR3 reads TGCGCCAGCAGAGACCGGGGCGGGGGGAGACACAATGAGCAGTTCTTC.

V usage is TRBV12-3 or TRBV12-4 and J usage is TRBJ2-1; no firm D call. Deletions cut 3 bases from V and 10 bases from J, with 13 bases between. The CDR3 runs to 13 residues. CDR3 nucleotides: TGTGCCAGCAGTTTTTCGGGTGGCTACGAGCAGTTCTTC. This gives the protein CASSFSGGYEQFF.